Sequencing of this TCR beta chain was carried out in a study of CD8 T cells in Susac syndrome (dated by TCRdb to the late 2010s). With regard to the full study: Of the Susac syndrome patients who were sequenced, over five had clinically active disease and roughly 8 were in clinical remission. At blood withdrawal, Susac syndrome patients were either therapy-naive, taking corticosteroids (in some cases with IVIg as well), or taking IVIg alone. Repertoire sequencing was used to test whether CD8+ T cell activation and differentiation in Susac syndrome was antigen driven.

This clonotype was detected a few times. Its antigen has not been determined. Base-call qualities are not available, and no considerably larger clone is one nucleotide away. Peripheral blood CD8+ and CD4+ T cells from healthy donors, Susac syndrome patients and multiple sclerosis patients were profiled using high-throughput TCR beta sequencing. Susac syndrome patients met recently defined diagnostic criteria for definite or probable disease. Bulk CD8+ and CD4+ T cells were purified magnetically by negative isolation, whereas CD8+ TEMRA cells were enriched by FACS. Blood was drawn into EDTA tubes, processed within 24 hours, and PBMCs were isolated by density gradient centrifugation. PBMCs destined for TCR sequencing were cryopreserved in liquid nitrogen and later thawed in a 37 °C water bath. The sorted or isolated CD4+, CD8+ and CD8+ TEMRA cells reached a purity of at least 90%. RNA was extracted using the RNeasy kit, and roughly 0.45 to 1 microgram was reverse transcribed with random hexamers. TCR beta CDR3 regions were amplified with the immunoSEQ multiplex PCR assay covering 54 Vbeta and 13 Jbeta segments. Bias from PCR amplification was corrected by using a synthetic template baseline for primer optimization and for computational correction. Per the original workflow: Reads were annotated to V, D and J genes per IMGT and analyzed with immunoSEQ Analyzer, keeping only productive sequences. Clonality was computed as one minus Shannon entropy normalized by log2 of the number of productive unique sequences. For each patient and control, public and private clones were evaluated among the 100 most prevalent clones. A clone was defined as Susac-specific if it was absent from the healthy and MS cohorts, from 950 to 1,300 published viral clones and from other ImmuneACCESS disease sequences. The raw public reads went through TCRdb reprocessing: fastp at Q25, MiXCR clone calling, in-frame beta chains kept. Every CDR3 protein is listed once, alongside the most common genes and DNA of its rows. Clone size and V and J calls follow TCRdb, not the original study. The sample table lists about 170,000 distinct CDR3 sequences, 95% to 97% of them with a count of one. The top ten hold roughly 0.12% of the sample.

Summary of the overall study and its limitations: The number of individuals in the TCR sequencing and HLA analysis was recognized as being relatively small. In patients with Susac syndrome, the CD4+ T cell repertoire showed no detectable clonal expansion.

Trimming leaves V shorter by 5 bases and J shorter by 5 bases, with the junction holding 3 bases beyond the gene matches. The CDR3, from cysteine to phenylalanine, totals 14 residues. Only the CDR3 portion is preserved as DNA: 42 bases, with reading frame beginning at the first base. Looking up the germline V gene yields CDR1 MNHEY and CDR2 SVGEGT. Sequences were obtained from CD4+ T cells from PBMCs. The receptor was isolated from a human donor with Susac syndrome. Recombination linked TRBV6-2 or TRBV6-3 to TRBJ2-5, and 12 bases in between align with TRBD2. At the DNA level, the sequence is TGTGCCAGCAGTCGGACTAGCGGGGCGGAGACCCAGTACTTC. Its protein is CASSRTSGAETQYF.